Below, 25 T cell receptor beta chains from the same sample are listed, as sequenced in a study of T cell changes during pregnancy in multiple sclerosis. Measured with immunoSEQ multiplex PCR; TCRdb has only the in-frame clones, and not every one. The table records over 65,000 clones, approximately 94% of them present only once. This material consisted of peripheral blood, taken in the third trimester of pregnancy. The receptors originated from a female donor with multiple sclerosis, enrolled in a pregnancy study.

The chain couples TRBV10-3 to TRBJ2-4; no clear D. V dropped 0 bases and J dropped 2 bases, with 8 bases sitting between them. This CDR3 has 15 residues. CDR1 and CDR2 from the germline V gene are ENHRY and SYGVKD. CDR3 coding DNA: TGTGCCATCAGTGAGTCGGTACAGTCCAAAAACATTCAGTACTTC. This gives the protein CAISESVQSKNIQYF.

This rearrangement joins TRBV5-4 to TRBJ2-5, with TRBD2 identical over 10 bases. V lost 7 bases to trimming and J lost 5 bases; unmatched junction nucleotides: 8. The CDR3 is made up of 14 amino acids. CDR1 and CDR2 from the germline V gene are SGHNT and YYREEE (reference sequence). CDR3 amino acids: CASGEAGGRETQYF. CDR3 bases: TGTGCCAGCGGAGAAGCGGGGGGGCGTGAGACCCAGTACTTC.

The CDR3 DNA reads as TGTGCCAGCAGTACACGCAGCGGGACTAACTATGGCTACACCTTC. It is translated as CASSTRSGTNYGYTF. The chain links TRBV6-6 to TRBJ1-2; D is unclear. Trimming pared 5 bases from V and 0 bases from J, leaving 13 bases between. CDR3 length: 15 amino acids. Germline assignment: CDR1 MNHNY and CDR2 SVGAGI (reference sequence).

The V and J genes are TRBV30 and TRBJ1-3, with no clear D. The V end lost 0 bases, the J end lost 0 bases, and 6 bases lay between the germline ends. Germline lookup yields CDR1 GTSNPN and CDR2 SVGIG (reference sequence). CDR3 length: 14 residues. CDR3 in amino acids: CAWSVRASGNTIYF. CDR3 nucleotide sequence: TGTGCCTGGAGTGTAAGAGCCTCTGGAAACACCATATATTTT.

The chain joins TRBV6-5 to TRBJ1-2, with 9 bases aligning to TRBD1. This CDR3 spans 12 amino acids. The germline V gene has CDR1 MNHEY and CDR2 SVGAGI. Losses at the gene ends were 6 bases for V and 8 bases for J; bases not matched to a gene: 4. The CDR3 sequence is CASRPGTGGYTF. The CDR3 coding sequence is TGTGCCAGCAGACCCGGGACAGGGGGCTACACCTTC.

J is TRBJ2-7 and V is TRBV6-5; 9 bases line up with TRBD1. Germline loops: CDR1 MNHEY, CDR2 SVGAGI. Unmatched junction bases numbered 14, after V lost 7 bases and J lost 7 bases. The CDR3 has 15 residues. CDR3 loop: CASNPHPGQGWEQYF. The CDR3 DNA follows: TGTGCCAGCAACCCCCACCCGGGACAGGGATGGGAGCAGTACTTC.

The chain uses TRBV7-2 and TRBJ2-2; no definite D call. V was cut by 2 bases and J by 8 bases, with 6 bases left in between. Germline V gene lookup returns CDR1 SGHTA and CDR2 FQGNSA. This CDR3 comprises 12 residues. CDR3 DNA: TGTGCCAGCAGCTTATACAATGGGGAGCTGTTTTTT. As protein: CASSLYNGELFF.

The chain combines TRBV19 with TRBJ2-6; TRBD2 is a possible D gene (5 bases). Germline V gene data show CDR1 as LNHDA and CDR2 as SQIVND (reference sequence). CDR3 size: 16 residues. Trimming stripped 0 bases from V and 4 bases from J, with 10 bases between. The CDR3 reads CASSIDEGTGANVLTF. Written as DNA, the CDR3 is TGTGCCAGTAGTATAGATGAGGGCACCGGGGCCAACGTCCTGACTTTC.

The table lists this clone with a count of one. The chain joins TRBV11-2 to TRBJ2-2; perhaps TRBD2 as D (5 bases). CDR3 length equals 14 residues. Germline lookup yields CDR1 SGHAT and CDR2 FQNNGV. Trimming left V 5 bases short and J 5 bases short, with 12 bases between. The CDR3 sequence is CASSRGRNTGELFF. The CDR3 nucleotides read TGTGCCAGCAGCCGGGGAAGGAATACCGGGGAGCTGTTTTTT.

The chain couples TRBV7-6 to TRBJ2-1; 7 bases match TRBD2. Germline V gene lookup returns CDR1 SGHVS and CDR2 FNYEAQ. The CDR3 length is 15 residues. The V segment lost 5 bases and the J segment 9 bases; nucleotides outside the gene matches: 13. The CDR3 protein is CASSLERIPGGEQFF. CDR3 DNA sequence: TGTGCCAGCAGCCTGGAGCGGATACCGGGGGGTGAGCAGTTCTTC.

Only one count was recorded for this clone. The chain's CDR3 is CASSPKGDLYGYTF. Written as DNA, the CDR3 is TGTGCCAGCAGCCCAAAGGGGGACCTCTATGGCTACACCTTC. The chain uses TRBV7-2 and TRBJ1-2; the D gene is possibly TRBD1 (6 bases). Germline CDR1 reads SGHTA; CDR2 reads FQGNSA. The CDR3 length is 14 residues. Trimming removed 5 bases at V and 4 bases at J, with 14 bases between. The entire variable domain, with the rest obtained from reference TRBV7-2 and TRBJ1-2, is as follows: GAGVSQSPSNKVTEKGKDVELRCDPISGHTALYWYRQSLGQGLEFLIYFQGNSAPDKSGLPSDRFSAERTGGSVSTLTIQRTQQEDSAVYLCASSPKGDLYGYTFGSGTRLTVV.

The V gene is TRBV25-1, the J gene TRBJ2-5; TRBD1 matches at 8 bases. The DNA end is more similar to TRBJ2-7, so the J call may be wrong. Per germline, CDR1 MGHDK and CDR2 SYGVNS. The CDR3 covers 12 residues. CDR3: CASNGQGYEQYF. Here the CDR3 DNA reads TGTGCCAGCAATGGACAGGGCTACGAGCAGTACTTC.

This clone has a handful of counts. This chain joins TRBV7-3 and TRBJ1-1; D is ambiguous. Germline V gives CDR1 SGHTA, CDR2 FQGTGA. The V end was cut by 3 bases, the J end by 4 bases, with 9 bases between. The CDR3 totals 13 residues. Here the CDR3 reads CASSFGYLTEAFF. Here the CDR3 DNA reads TGTGCCAGCAGCTTCGGGTACCTCACTGAAGCTTTCTTT.

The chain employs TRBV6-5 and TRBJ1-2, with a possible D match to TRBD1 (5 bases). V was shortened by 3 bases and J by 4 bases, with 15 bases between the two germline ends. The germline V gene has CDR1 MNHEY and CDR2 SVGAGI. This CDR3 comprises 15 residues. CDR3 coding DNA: TGTGCCAGCAGTTATCGAATACAGGTGGGCTATGGCTACACCTTC. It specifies CASSYRIQVGYGYTF.

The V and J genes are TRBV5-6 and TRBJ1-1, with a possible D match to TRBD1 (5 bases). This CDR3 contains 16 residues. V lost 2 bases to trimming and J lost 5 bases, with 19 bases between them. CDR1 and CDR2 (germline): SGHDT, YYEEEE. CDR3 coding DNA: TGTGCCAGCAGCTTTCTGGATGGGGGGATGGGGACTGAAGCTTTCTTT. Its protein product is CASSFLDGGMGTEAFF.

CDR3 residues: CASSLSGNTGELFF. CDR3 in DNA: TGCGCCAGCAGCTTGTCGGGGAACACCGGGGAGCTGTTTTTT. V and J are TRBV5-1 and TRBJ2-2; D gene ambiguous. The CDR3 totals 14 residues. Per germline, CDR1 SGHRS and CDR2 YFSETQ. Trimming pared 1 base from V and 1 base from J, leaving 5 bases between.

The CDR3 loop reads CASSEMTDYGYTF. In DNA form, the CDR3 reads TGTGCCAGCAGTGAAATGACTGACTATGGCTACACCTTC. V is TRBV6-1 and J is TRBJ1-2, with no clear D. The CDR3 spans 13 residues. Germline values: CDR1 MNHNS, CDR2 SASEGT. V lost 2 bases to trimming and J lost 3 bases, with 7 bases between them.

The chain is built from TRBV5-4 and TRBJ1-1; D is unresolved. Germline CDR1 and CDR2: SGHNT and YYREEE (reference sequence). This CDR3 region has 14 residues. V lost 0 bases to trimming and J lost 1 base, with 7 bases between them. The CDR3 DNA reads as TGTGCCAGCAGCTTGGTGGAGGCGAACACTGAAGCTTTCTTT. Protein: CASSLVEANTEAFF.

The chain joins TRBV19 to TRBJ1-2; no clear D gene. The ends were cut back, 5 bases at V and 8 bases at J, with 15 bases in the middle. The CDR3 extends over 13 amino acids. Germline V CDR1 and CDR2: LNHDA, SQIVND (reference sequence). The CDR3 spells CASSREALGGYTF. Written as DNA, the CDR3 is TGTGCCAGTAGTCGGGAGGCACTAGGCGGCTACACCTTC.

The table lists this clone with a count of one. This CDR3 is CAWNKGIDRRYSPLHF. CDR3 coding DNA: TGTGCCTGGAACAAAGGAATCGACAGAAGATATTCACCCCTCCACTTT. The chain couples TRBV30 to TRBJ1-6; D is possibly TRBD1 (5 bases). The CDR3 covers 16 residues. The germline CDR1 and CDR2 sequences are GTSNPN and SVGIG (reference sequence). Deletions cut 4 bases from V and 8 bases from J, with 21 bases between.

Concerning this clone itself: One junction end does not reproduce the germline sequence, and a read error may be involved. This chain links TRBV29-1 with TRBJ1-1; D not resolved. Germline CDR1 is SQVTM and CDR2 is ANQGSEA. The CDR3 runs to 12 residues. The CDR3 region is CSVEDWNTEAFF. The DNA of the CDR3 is TGCAGCGTAGAAGACTGGAACACTGAAGCTTTCTTT.

The CDR3 region is CASSELAGGFPNTGELFF. Written as DNA, the CDR3 is TGTGCCAGCAGTGAGCTAGCGGGGGGTTTTCCGAACACCGGGGAGCTGTTTTTT. The J gene is TRBJ2-2, the V gene TRBV6-1, with 11 bases lining up with TRBD2. Germline CDR1 reads MNHNS; CDR2 reads SASEGT. This CDR3 has 18 amino acids. The V segment lost 3 bases and the J segment 0 bases; nucleotides outside the gene matches: 6.

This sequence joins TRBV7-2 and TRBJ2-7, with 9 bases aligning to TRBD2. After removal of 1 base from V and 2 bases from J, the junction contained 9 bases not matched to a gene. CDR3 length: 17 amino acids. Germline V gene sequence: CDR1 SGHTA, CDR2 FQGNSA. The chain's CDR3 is CASSLGGSSGGTYEQYF. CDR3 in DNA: TGTGCCAGCAGCTTAGGGGGCTCGAGCGGGGGGACCTACGAGCAGTACTTC.

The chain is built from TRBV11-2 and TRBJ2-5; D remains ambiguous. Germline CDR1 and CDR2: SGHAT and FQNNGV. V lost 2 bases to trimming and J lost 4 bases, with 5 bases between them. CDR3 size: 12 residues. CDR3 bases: TGTGCCAGCAGCTTAACGGGAGAGACCCAGTACTTC. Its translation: CASSLTGETQYF.

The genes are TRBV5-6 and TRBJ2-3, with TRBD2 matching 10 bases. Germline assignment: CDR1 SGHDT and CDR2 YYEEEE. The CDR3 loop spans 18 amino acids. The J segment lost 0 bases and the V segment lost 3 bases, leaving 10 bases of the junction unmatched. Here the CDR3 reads CASSSLGSGGTSTDTQYF. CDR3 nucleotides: TGTGCCAGCAGCTCCCTGGGTAGCGGGGGGACTAGCACAGATACGCAGTATTTT.